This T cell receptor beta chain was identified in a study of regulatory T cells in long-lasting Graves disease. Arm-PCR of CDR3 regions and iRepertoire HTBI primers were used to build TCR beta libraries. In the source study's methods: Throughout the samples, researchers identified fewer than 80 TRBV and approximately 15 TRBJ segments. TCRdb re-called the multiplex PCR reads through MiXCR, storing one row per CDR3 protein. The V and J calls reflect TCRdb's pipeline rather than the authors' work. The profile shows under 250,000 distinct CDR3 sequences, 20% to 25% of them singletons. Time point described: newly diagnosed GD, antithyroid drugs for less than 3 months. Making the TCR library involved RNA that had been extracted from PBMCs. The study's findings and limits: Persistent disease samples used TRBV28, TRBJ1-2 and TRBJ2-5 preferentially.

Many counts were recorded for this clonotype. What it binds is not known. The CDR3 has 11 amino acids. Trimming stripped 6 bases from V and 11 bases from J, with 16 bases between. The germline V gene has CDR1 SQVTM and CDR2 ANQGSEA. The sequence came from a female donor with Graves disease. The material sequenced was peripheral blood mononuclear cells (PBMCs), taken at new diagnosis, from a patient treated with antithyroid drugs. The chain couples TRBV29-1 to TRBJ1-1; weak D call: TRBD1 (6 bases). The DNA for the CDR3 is TGCAGCGTAGAGAAGGGGGTGGACGCTTTCTTT. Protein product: CSVEKGVDAFF.